The rows below give T cell receptor beta chains drawn from one sample of a study of shared clonotypes between healthy human individuals. Assay: immunoSEQ multiplex PCR; the TCRdb copy retains only in-frame clones and omits some. In the table there are under 1 million clones, approximately 92% of which are singletons. The sample consisted of naive CD8+ T cells sorted from blood. The receptors were gathered from a man between 25 and 39 years old in good health. The CDR3 runs from the conserved cysteine through the conserved F or W. A D gene is named only where the DNA matches it firmly.

D gene: TRBD1
V gene: TRBV7-9
CDR3 protein: CASSQDRGLNTEAFF

D gene: TRBD2
V gene: TRBV5-4
CDR3 protein: CASRAGGEQYF

D gene: -
V gene: TRBV19
CDR3 protein: CASSVNRFKVGEQFF

D gene: TRBD1
V gene: TRBV7-6
CDR3 protein: CASSPTGVPSPLHF

D gene: -
V gene: TRBV29-1
CDR3 protein: CSVDSSTYNEQFF

D gene: -
V gene: TRBV7-6
CDR3 protein: CASSFEGDEQFF

D gene: -
V gene: TRBV4-1
CDR3 protein: CASSQGPGFYEQYF

D gene: -
V gene: TRBV4-1
CDR3 protein: CASSPSGTNEKLFF

D gene: TRBD1
V gene: TRBV28
CDR3 protein: CASRWGTGGLPSYEQYF

D gene: -
V gene: TRBV6-6
CDR3 protein: CASSTRTSTDTQYF

D gene: -
V gene: TRBV4-3
CDR3 protein: CASSQDVGSYEQYF

D gene: TRBD1
V gene: TRBV7-9
CDR3 protein: CASSRDRTDQPQHF

D gene: TRBD1
V gene: TRBV28
CDR3 protein: CASSHKQGANTEAFF

D gene: -
V gene: TRBV5-6
CDR3 protein: CASSPVGSGVESYEQYF

D gene: -
V gene: TRBV20-1
CDR3 protein: CSVGRPQHF

D gene: -
V gene: TRBV29-1
CDR3 protein: CSVVGSAGRAKRQETQYF

D gene: -
V gene: TRBV19
CDR3 protein: CASSMVADYANTGELFF

D gene: TRBD2
V gene: TRBV7-8
CDR3 protein: CASSLTSGIADTQYF

D gene: TRBD2
V gene: TRBV28
CDR3 protein: CASSFRLAGPYEQYF

D gene: TRBD1
V gene: TRBV2
CDR3 protein: CASSEGQGETQYF

D gene: TRBD2
V gene: TRBV7-6
CDR3 protein: CASSNMVAGEVADTQYF

D gene: -
V gene: TRBV7-9
CDR3 protein: CASSPRTARSYNEQFF

D gene: -
V gene: TRBV6-6
CDR3 protein: CASTLTDWDTEAFF

D gene: TRBD1
V gene: TRBV27
CDR3 protein: CASSRTGGGQPQHF

D gene: -
V gene: TRBV7-2
CDR3 protein: CASSPSWDEQYF

D gene: -
V gene: TRBV2
CDR3 protein: CASSEMYEQYF

D gene: -
V gene: TRBV2
CDR3 protein: CASSDFPGDNKNIQYF

D gene: -
V gene: TRBV27
CDR3 protein: CASSSRLTPAGSGANVLTF